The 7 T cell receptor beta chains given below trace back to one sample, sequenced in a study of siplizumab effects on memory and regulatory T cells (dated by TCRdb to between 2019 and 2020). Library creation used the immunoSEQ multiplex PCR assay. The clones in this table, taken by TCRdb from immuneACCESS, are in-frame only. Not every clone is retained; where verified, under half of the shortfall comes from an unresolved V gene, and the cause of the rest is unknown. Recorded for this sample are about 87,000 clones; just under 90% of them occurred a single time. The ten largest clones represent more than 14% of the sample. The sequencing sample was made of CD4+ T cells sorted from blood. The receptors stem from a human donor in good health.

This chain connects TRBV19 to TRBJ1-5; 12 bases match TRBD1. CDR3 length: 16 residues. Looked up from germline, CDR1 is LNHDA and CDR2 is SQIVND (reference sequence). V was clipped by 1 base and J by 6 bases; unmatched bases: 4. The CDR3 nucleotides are TGTGCCAGTAGTATAGTAGGGACAGGGGGCCCTCAGCCCCAGCATTTT. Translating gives CASSIVGTGGPQPQHF.

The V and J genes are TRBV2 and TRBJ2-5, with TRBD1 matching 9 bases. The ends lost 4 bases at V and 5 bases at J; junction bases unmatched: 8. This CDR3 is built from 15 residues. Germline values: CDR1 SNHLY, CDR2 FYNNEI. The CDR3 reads CASSAIATGGETQYF. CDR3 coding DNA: TGTGCCAGCAGTGCAATTGCGACAGGGGGGGAGACCCAGTACTTC.

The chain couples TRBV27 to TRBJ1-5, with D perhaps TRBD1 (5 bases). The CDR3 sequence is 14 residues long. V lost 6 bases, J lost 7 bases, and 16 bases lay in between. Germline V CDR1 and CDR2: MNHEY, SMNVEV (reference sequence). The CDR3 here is CASSRGGIGQPQHF. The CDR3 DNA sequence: TGTGCCAGCAGCCGGGGGGGGATTGGACAGCCCCAGCATTTT.

CDR3 in amino acids: CASSYSAGIPYGYTF. The CDR3 DNA reads as TGTGCCAGCAGTTACTCCGCCGGCATACCCTATGGCTACACCTTC. The rearrangement joins TRBV6-6 to TRBJ1-2; D is undetermined. Trimming removed 0 bases at V and 4 bases at J, with 12 bases between. This CDR3 region has 15 residues. Looked up from germline, CDR1 is MNHNY and CDR2 is SVGAGI (reference sequence).

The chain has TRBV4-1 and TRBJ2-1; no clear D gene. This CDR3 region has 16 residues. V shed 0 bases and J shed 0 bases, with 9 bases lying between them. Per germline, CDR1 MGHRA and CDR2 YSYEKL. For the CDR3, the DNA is TGCGCCAGCAGCCAAGAATGGCGGCTCTCCTACAATGAGCAGTTCTTC. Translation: CASSQEWRLSYNEQFF.

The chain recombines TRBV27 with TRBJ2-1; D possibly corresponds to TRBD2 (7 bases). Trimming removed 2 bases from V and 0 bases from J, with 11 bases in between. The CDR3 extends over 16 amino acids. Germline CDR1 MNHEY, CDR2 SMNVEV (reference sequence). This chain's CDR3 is CASSLRGGGSYNEQFF. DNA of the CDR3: TGTGCCAGCAGTTTAAGAGGGGGGGGCTCCTACAATGAGCAGTTCTTC.

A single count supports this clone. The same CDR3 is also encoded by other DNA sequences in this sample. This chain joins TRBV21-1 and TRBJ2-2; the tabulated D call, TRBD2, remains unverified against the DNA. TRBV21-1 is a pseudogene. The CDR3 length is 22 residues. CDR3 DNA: TGTGCCAGCAGCAAAGTATCGGGGCTAGCGGGACCCCGGACCGCGAACACCGGGGAGCTGTTTTTT. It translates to CASSKVSGLAGPRTANTGELFF.